These 12 T cell receptor beta chains came from one sample sequenced in a study of radiation and T cells in renal cell carcinoma. Using immunoSEQ multiplex PCR, the repertoire was profiled, and TCRdb retains in-frame clones only, with some absent. Among roughly 49,000 clones listed, roughly 78% were seen once. Time point given: blood 2 weeks post-SBRT. This sample's treatment: 15 Gy SBRT to primary tumor, nephrectomy 4 weeks later. Here the sequenced sample was blood, taken from a patient whose treatment included radiotherapy and nephrectomy. Receptor source: a woman aged 70 to 79 with renal cell carcinoma.

The chain links TRBV6-6 to TRBJ2-1, with 9 bases matching TRBD2. The germline V gene has CDR1 MNHNY and CDR2 SVGAGI (reference sequence). Trimming cost V 5 bases and J 8 bases; bases outside gene matches: 13. The CDR3 runs to 16 residues. The CDR3 DNA follows: TGTGCCAGCAGTCCATCGACTAGCGGCCTGGAGGATGAGCAGTTCTTC. Its protein product is CASSPSTSGLEDEQFF.

About this clone itself: At one end the junction does not follow the germline gene, possibly because of a read error. The CDR3 coding sequence is TGTGCCAGTAGTATAGTTCCGCAAGAGGCCCAGTACTTC. Encoded protein: CASSIVPQEAQYF. The chain is built from TRBV19 and TRBJ2-5, with D unclear. The V gene's germline CDR1 is LNHDA and CDR2 SQIVND (reference sequence). The CDR3 consists of 13 residues.

This clone was seen repeatedly, ten times or more. The CDR3, as DNA: TGTGCCAGCAGAGCCGGGACAGACTACACCGGGGAGCTGTTTTTT. This encodes CASRAGTDYTGELFF. The rearrangement joins TRBV2 to TRBJ2-2; 7 nucleotides match TRBD1. The junction had 7 bases not matched to a gene; V was cut back by 6 bases and J by 3 bases. The CDR3 has 15 amino acids. CDR1 is SNHLY, CDR2 FYNNEI, per germline. The whole variable domain, filled in from reference TRBV2 and TRBJ2-2, reads EPEVTQTPSHQVTQMGQEVILRCVPISNHLYFYWYRQILGQKVEFLVSFYNNEISEKSEIFDDQFSVERPDGSNFTLKIRSTKLEDSAMYFCASRAGTDYTGELFFGEGSRLTVL.

This sequence joins TRBV2 and TRBJ2-2; TRBD2 matches 9 bases. Germline V gene sequence: CDR1 SNHLY, CDR2 FYNNEI. With V trimmed by 7 bases and J by 4 bases, 7 bases remained unmatched. This CDR3 contains 15 residues. As DNA, the CDR3 is TGTGCCAGCACCGGACTAGCGAGAGGCACCGGGGAGCTGTTTTTT. Protein product: CASTGLARGTGELFF.

The chain carries TRBV27 and TRBJ2-2; D is undetermined. Germline CDR1 reads MNHEY; CDR2 reads SMNVEV (reference sequence). Between the trimmed V and J ends, which lost 2 bases and 2 bases, there was a span of 9 bases. The CDR3 runs 15 residues. In DNA, the CDR3 is TGTGCCAGCAGTTTAATAGGCCTTAACACCGGGGAGCTGTTTTTT. Residues: CASSLIGLNTGELFF.

This CDR3 reads CAISESDFIGQGLQETQYF. For the CDR3, the DNA is TGTGCCATCAGTGAGTCCGATTTTATCGGACAGGGGCTCCAAGAGACCCAGTACTTC. The chain employs TRBV10-3 and TRBJ2-5, with 9 bases fitting TRBD1. Germline trimming cut 0 bases from V and 1 base from J; bases unmatched to any gene: 12. The CDR3 spans 19 residues. Germline CDR1 is ENHRY and CDR2 is SYGVKD.

This chain links TRBV6-7 with TRBJ2-7, with 7 bases aligning to TRBD2. TRBV6-7 is identified as an open reading frame with a role that is uncertain. The CDR3 length is 15 residues. The V and J ends lost 3 bases and 4 bases, in that order; junction bases with no gene match: 9. CDR3 sequence (DNA): TGTGCCAGCAGTTATGGGTGGCGGGAGAGTTACGAGCAGTACTTC. Encoded protein: CASSYGWRESYEQYF.

The rearrangement links TRBV27 to TRBJ2-7, with 8 positions matching TRBD2. Germline V gives CDR1 MNHEY, CDR2 SMNVEV (reference sequence). The ends lost 8 bases at V and 2 bases at J; junction bases unmatched: 8. CDR3 length: 14 residues. CDR3 sequence (DNA): TGTGCCAGCCGCGGGAGACTAGCGACCTACGAGCAGTACTTC. Protein product: CASRGRLATYEQYF.

The CDR3, as DNA: TGTGCCAGCAGTGGACAGGGGAATTCCTACGAGCAGTACTTC. Translated: CASSGQGNSYEQYF. The gene calls are TRBV2 and TRBJ2-7; 8 bases align to TRBD1. The CDR3 is 14 amino acids. Germline V CDR1 and CDR2: SNHLY, FYNNEI. V was clipped by 4 bases and J by 1 base; unmatched bases: 3.

This chain connects TRBV5-8 to TRBJ2-7, with TRBD2 as a possible D gene (6 bases). V was clipped by 1 base and J by 5 bases, with 10 bases between them. The CDR3 has 13 amino acids. Germline assignment: CDR1 SGHTS and CDR2 YDEGEE. The CDR3 region has the DNA TGTGCCAGCAGCTTGCGGGAGCCCCACGAGCAGTACTTC. This translates into CASSLREPHEQYF.

The V gene is TRBV7-6, the J gene TRBJ2-5, with D possibly matching TRBD1 (6 bases). Germline V gene sequence: CDR1 SGHVS, CDR2 FNYEAQ. V lost 5 bases and J 4 bases, leaving 11 bases between the germline ends. CDR3 length: 13 residues. For the CDR3, the DNA is TGTGCCAGCAGCCGAGGGGGACCAGAGACCCAGTACTTC. This sequence encodes CASSRGGPETQYF.

V and J are TRBV7-2 and TRBJ2-2, with 7 bases aligning to TRBD1. The CDR3 length is 15 residues. Germline V gives CDR1 SGHTA, CDR2 FQGNSA. J lost 1 base, V lost 1 base, and 0 bases had no gene match. The CDR3 DNA reads as TGTGCCAGCAGCTTAGGACAGGGGAACACCGGGGAGCTGTTTTTT. This codes for CASSLGQGNTGELFF.